This T cell receptor beta chain was sequenced during a study of T cell repertoires in cytomegalovirus infection. Study summary: Indications of both CMV infection and matching HLA type were provided by public TCR beta signatures. Study observations and caveats: The response measured ex vivo was dominated by TCR beta clonotypes (HLA-C-restricted and CMV-specific). Totalled public TCR beta family frequency picked out people who carried CMV plus the relevant HLA.

The V end lost 2 bases, the J end lost 9 bases, and 17 bases lay between the germline ends. This CDR3 spans 15 amino acids. The germline gives CDR1 SGHVS, CDR2 FQNEAQ. Turning to this clonotype: Antigen specificity is unknown.

One entry per CDR3 protein, called by TCRdb with MiXCR from the reads. The sample lists around 530,000 distinct CDR3 sequences, approximately 26% occurring once. The chain links TRBV7-8 to TRBJ2-1; D uncertain. The sample consisted of PBMCs. The receptor was derived from a human donor in good health (CMV status not recorded). Some clones in this sample may be carry-over from other donors' samples. The CDR3 is CASSLSYFPAVEQFF. The CDR3 DNA follows: TGTGCCAGCAGCTTATCGTATTTTCCGGCGGTTGAGCAGTTCTTC.